What follows are 17 T cell receptor beta chains derived from one specimen sequenced in a study of CD8 T cells in ankylosing spondylitis listed by TCRdb under 2017. The protocol used for the library was 5' RACE. Sequencing relied on an Illumina MiSeq. The public reads were quality trimmed at Q25 with fastp and then assembled into clones with MiXCR by TCRdb, keeping productive beta chains. Every entry covers one CDR3 protein and lists the most common genes and DNA from its rows. The sample table records roughly 25,000 distinct CDR3 sequences; 17% of these occur just once. The top ten constitute under 30% of the sample. The sample consisted of blood. The receptors originated from a male donor with ankylosing spondylitis or in good health (not recorded which).

The chain recombines TRBV6-2 or TRBV6-3 with TRBJ2-7, with a weak D call TRBD2 (5 bases). Germline V lookup: CDR1 MNHEY, CDR2 SVGEGT. This CDR3 has 14 residues. The V end lost 2 bases, the J end lost 0 bases, and 8 bases lay between the germline ends. CDR3 nucleotides: TGTGCCAGCAGTTACAGTCGGGGCTCCTACGAGCAGTACTTC. This codes for CASSYSRGSYEQYF.

This clonotype was observed many times. The chain combines TRBV7-2 with TRBJ1-1; possibly TRBD1 for D (5 bases). In germline, CDR1 is SGHTA, CDR2 FQGNSA. The CDR3 extends over 15 amino acids. V lost 0 bases, J lost 4 bases, and 12 bases lay in between. The CDR3 DNA reads TGTGCCAGCAGCTTAGCCCCGGGGAGGGGCACTGAAGCTTTCTTT. Protein sequence: CASSLAPGRGTEAFF.

This clonotype was counted a few times. The rearrangement uses TRBV7-3 and TRBJ1-1, with D maybe TRBD1 (5 bases). Germline values: CDR1 SGHTA, CDR2 FQGTGA. This CDR3 comprises 16 residues. V gave up 4 bases and J gave up 4 bases, with 19 bases separating them. Written as DNA, the CDR3 is TGTGCCAGCAGCTCAGGACCCCCAGGGTTGGGCACTGAAGCTTTCTTT. Translated, it gives CASSSGPPGLGTEAFF.

This clonotype was seen many times. The chain links TRBV2 to TRBJ2-5, with 7 bases lining up with TRBD2. CDR1 and CDR2 (germline): SNHLY, FYNNEI. The CDR3 has 16 amino acids. Trimming removed 3 bases from V and 0 bases from J; junction bases left unmatched: 7. CDR3 in DNA: TGTGCCAGCAGTGAGGGGCTAGCGGTTTACCAAGAGACCCAGTACTTC. Protein: CASSEGLAVYQETQYF.

This clonotype was seen ten or more times. The V gene is TRBV7-2, the J gene TRBJ2-3; possibly TRBD2 for D (7 bases). V gave up 2 bases and J gave up 2 bases, with 17 bases separating them. The germline V gene encodes CDR1 SGHTA and CDR2 FQGNSA. This CDR3 is 17 amino acids long. The CDR3 nucleotides read TGTGCCAGCAGCTTATTTCGTGGGGGGGCTAACACAGATACGCAGTATTTT. This translates into CASSLFRGGANTDTQYF.

This clonotype was observed a few times. V gene TRBV29-1 combines with J gene TRBJ2-7, with no clear D. Germline V lookup: CDR1 SQVTM, CDR2 ANQGSEA. V was trimmed by 7 bases and J by 2 bases, leaving 12 bases between them. The CDR3 covers 12 residues. The DNA of the CDR3 is TGCAGCGCACTTGCAGGTACCTACGAGCAGTACTTC. Translating gives CSALAGTYEQYF.

The J gene is TRBJ1-4, the V gene TRBV12-3 or TRBV12-4; 8 bases align to TRBD1. The CDR3 is made up of 17 amino acids. With V trimmed by 6 bases and J by 4 bases, 13 bases remained unmatched. CDR3 amino acids: CASRRDRTGYNNEKLFF. In nucleotides, the CDR3 is TGTGCCAGCAGACGGGACCGGACAGGGTATAATAATGAAAAACTGTTTTTT.

In this sample, this clonotype turned up many times. V is TRBV20-1 and J is TRBJ2-7; D is unresolved. Trimming removed 0 bases at V and 10 bases at J, with 10 bases between. The CDR3 spans 11 residues. Per germline, CDR1 DFQATT and CDR2 SNEGSKA (reference sequence). Written as DNA, the CDR3 is TGCAGTGCTAGAGATGGTCGGAAACAGTACTTC. It yields the protein CSARDGRKQYF.

This clonotype was seen ten or more times. The rearrangement links TRBV3-1 to TRBJ1-1; the D is unclear. Germline assignment: CDR1 LGHDT and CDR2 YNNKEL (reference sequence). Trimming cost V 2 bases and J 1 base, with 8 bases left between them. The CDR3 loop spans 14 amino acids. This CDR3 reads CASSQTWRNTEAFF. The CDR3 DNA reads TGTGCCAGCAGCCAAACCTGGAGGAACACTGAAGCTTTCTTT.

This clonotype was seen more than once but under ten times. V is TRBV5-1 and J is TRBJ2-2; no clear D. Germline lookup yields CDR1 SGHRS and CDR2 YFSETQ. V lost 2 bases and J 0 bases, leaving 5 bases between the germline ends. The CDR3 totals 14 residues. This chain's CDR3 is CASSLAPNTGELFF. CDR3 coding DNA: TGCGCCAGCAGCTTAGCGCCGAACACCGGGGAGCTGTTTTTT.

This clonotype has more than one count but fewer than ten. The gene calls are TRBV5-1 and TRBJ2-2; TRBD1 agrees at 10 bases. CDR1 is SGHRS, CDR2 YFSETQ, per germline. The CDR3 loop spans 15 amino acids. The J segment lost 4 bases and the V segment lost 4 bases, leaving 4 bases of the junction unmatched. This chain's CDR3 is CASSRDRGLTGELFF. Here the CDR3 DNA reads TGCGCCAGCAGCCGTGACAGGGGGCTCACCGGGGAGCTGTTTTTT.

The rearrangement joins TRBV2 to TRBJ1-1; the D gene is possibly TRBD1 (6 bases). CDR1 and CDR2 from the germline V gene are SNHLY and FYNNEI. V gave up 4 bases and J gave up 4 bases, with 10 bases separating them. The CDR3 has 13 amino acids. The CDR3 DNA reads TGTGCCAGCAGTGCCAGGGGCGGCACTGAAGCTTTCTTT. Protein: CASSARGGTEAFF.

A remark on this clonotype: One junction end does not reproduce the germline sequence, and a read error may be involved. The chain is built from TRBV7-3 and TRBJ2-1, with D maybe TRBD2 (5 bases). Germline CDR1 reads SGHTA; CDR2 reads FQGTGA. The CDR3 sequence is 15 residues long. The CDR3 DNA follows: TGTGCCAGCAGCTTAGTAGCGAATGGATGGGGTGAGCGGTTCTTC. It specifies CASSLVANGWGERFF. The full variable domain, in which reference TRBV7-3 and TRBJ2-1 provide the parts outside the CDR3, is GAGVSQTPSNKVTEKGKYVELRCDPISGHTALYWYRQSLGQGPEFLIYFQGTGAADDSGLPNDRFFAVRPEGSVSTLKIQRTERGDSAVYLCASSLVANGWGERFFGPGTRLTVL.

This clonotype was observed many times. The rearrangement links TRBV3-1 to TRBJ1-4; D remains unclear. The germline V gene encodes CDR1 LGHDT and CDR2 YNNKEL (reference sequence). The CDR3 is 15 amino acids. V lost 0 bases and J lost 5, with 10 bases in between. The CDR3 nucleotides are TGTGCCAGCAGCCAAGATCTTCGGTCGAATGAAAAACTGTTTTTT. Protein sequence: CASSQDLRSNEKLFF.

This clonotype occurred many times. The chain uses TRBV7-3 and TRBJ2-3; D might be TRBD1 (5 bases). The CDR3 loop spans 15 amino acids. The V and J ends lost 1 base and 1 base respectively, with 9 bases between them. Germline-derived CDR1 and CDR2 are SGHTA and FQGTGA. The CDR3: CASSLNRLRTDTQYF. In DNA, the CDR3 is TGTGCCAGCAGCTTAAACAGGCTTCGCACAGATACGCAGTATTTT.

The genes are TRBV7-2 and TRBJ1-5; D is ambiguous. The V end lost 1 base, the J end lost 5 bases, and 9 bases lay between the germline ends. CDR1 is SGHTA, CDR2 FQGNSA, per germline. CDR3 size: 14 residues. CDR3: CASSLEAADQPQHF. The DNA for the CDR3 is TGTGCCAGCAGCTTAGAGGCAGCTGATCAGCCCCAGCATTTT.

Only a few counts were recorded for this clonotype. The rearrangement links TRBV20-1 to TRBJ2-7; tentatively, D is TRBD1 or TRBD2 (6 bases each). Trimming took 6 bases from V and 5 from J, leaving 17 bases between them. The CDR3 contains 13 residues. Per germline, CDR1 DFQATT and CDR2 SNEGSKA (reference sequence). The CDR3 sequence: CSAKTRGVDEQYF. DNA of the CDR3: TGCAGTGCAAAAACAAGGGGGGTTGACGAGCAGTACTTC.